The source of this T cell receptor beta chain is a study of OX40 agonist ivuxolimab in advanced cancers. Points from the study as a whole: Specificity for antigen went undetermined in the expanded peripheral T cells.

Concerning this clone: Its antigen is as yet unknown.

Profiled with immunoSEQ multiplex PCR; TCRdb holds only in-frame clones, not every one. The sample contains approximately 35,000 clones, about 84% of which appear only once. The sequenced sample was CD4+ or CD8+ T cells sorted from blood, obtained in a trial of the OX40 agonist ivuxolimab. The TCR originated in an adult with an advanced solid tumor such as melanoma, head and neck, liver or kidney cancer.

The CDR3 DNA sequence: TGTGCCAGCCGGAGGATGAACACTGAAGCTTTCTTT. Residues: CASRRMNTEAFF. The rearrangement uses TRBV2 and TRBJ1-1; D unresolved. The CDR3 runs to 12 residues. CDR1 is SNHLY and CDR2 is FYNNEI in the germline V gene. V lost 8 bases and J 0 bases, leaving 7 bases between the germline ends.